This entry concerns a single TCR beta chain. Its antigen remains unidentified. 60 Vbeta and 13 Jbeta primers were used in PCR. Method: immunoSEQ multiplex PCR; TCRdb's copy keeps in-frame clones and lacks some. The sample holds some 150,000 clones; approximately 72% are singletons and the top ten take approximately 2%. This entry comes from a study of cytomegalovirus exposure and HLA in healthy donors. CDR3 length equals 15 residues. Germline V gene data show CDR1 as MDHEN and CDR2 as SYDVKM. The V end lost 3 bases, the J end lost 4 bases, and 12 bases lay between the germline ends. When sampled, the donors appeared nominally healthy, though they likely had unrecorded immune exposures. Study conclusions and caveats: Later work showed greater clonal expansion in HLA-associated TCR beta chains than in equally common others.

This chain links TRBV28 with TRBJ2-2; weak D call: TRBD2 (7 bases). Specimen: PBMCs. The clonotype originates from a middle-aged man in good health and CMV-seronegative. This chain's CDR3 is CASSLQGRVTGELFF. In DNA, the CDR3 is TGTGCCAGCAGTTTGCAGGGGAGGGTCACCGGGGAGCTGTTTTTT.